Listed below are T cell receptor beta chains from one sample, sequenced in a study of vaccination and CD4 T cells after COVID-19. Via MiXCR, TCRdb re-called the PCR reads, giving one row per CDR3 protein. This table holds about 30,000 distinct CDR3 sequences, 36% found once. No antigen is known for these receptors. The material was CD4+ T cells from blood, cultured in vitro, obtained about 7 months after SARS-CoV-2 vaccination. These receptors all stem from a human donor who had recovered from COVID-19. CDR3s include the opening cysteine and the closing phenylalanine or tryptophan. A D gene is named only where the DNA matches it firmly. Expanded clones are given a class, and other clones once, few, many or no size at all.

d_gene	abundance	v_gene	j_gene	CDR3nt	CDR3aa
TRBD1	few	TRBV20-1	TRBJ1-5	TGCAGTGCTAGTCCAGGGGGCTGGAATCAGCCCCAGCATTTT	CSASPGGWNQPQHF
-	-	TRBV15	TRBJ1-5	TGTGCCACCAGCAGTCTGTCCGCTTTCAATCAGCCCCAGCATTTT	CATSSLSAFNQPQHF
-	-	TRBV10-3	TRBJ1-1	TGTGCCATCAGCGCGACCAAAGCAGAAGCTTTCTTT	CAISATKAEAFF
TRBD2	-	TRBV20-1	TRBJ2-3	TGCAGTGCGGATAGGACTAGCGGGAATACAGATACGCAGTATTTT	CSADRTSGNTDTQYF
TRBD2	few	TRBV5-8	TRBJ2-5	TGTGCCAGCAGCTTGGGGAGCGGGAGGGCCCAAGAGACCCAGTACTTC	CASSLGSGRAQETQYF
TRBD1	-	TRBV30	TRBJ1-5	TGTGCCTGGAGGGGACAGGGAAATCAGCCCCAGCATTTT	CAWRGQGNQPQHF
-	few	TRBV28	TRBJ1-5	TGTGCCAGCAGTCTCAATCAGCCCCAGCATTTT	CASSLNQPQHF
-	-	TRBV7-6	TRBJ2-3	TGTGCCAGCAGCTTAGCGGGCCGCACAGATACGCAGTATTTT	CASSLAGRTDTQYF
-	-	TRBV28	TRBJ2-5	TGTGCCAGCAGCGGACAGCGCGGGGAGACCCAGTACTTC	CASSGQRGETQYF
-	medium-sized	TRBV7-2	TRBJ2-1	TGTGCCAGCAGCTTAGCGCGAAACGCGTACAATGAGCAGTTCTTC	CASSLARNAYNEQFF
TRBD2	-	TRBV6-5	TRBJ2-7	TGTGCCAGCAGTTACCCTTTACTAGCGGGAGGCTCCTACGAGCAGTACTTC	CASSYPLLAGGSYEQYF
-	-	TRBV6-2/TRBV6-3	TRBJ1-2	TGTGCCAGCAGACCCGGATGGACAAACAACTATGGCTACACCTTC	CASRPGWTNNYGYTF
-	-	TRBV7-7	TRBJ2-2	TGTGCTAGCAGCTCCGGTTCCGCAAACACCGGGGAGCTGTTTTTT	CASSSGSANTGELFF
-	-	TRBV7-2	TRBJ1-6	TGTGCCGAAACCTCCAAGCGAGATTCACCCCTCCACTTT	CAETSKRDSPLHF
-	few	TRBV6-5	TRBJ1-1	TGTGCCAGCAGTTACGGGCACAGGGTGAACACTGAAGCTTTCTTT	CASSYGHRVNTEAFF
TRBD2	-	TRBV15	TRBJ2-3	TGTGCCACCAGACCTAGCGGGAGGCAGGGCACAGATACGCAGTATTTT	CATRPSGRQGTDTQYF
TRBD1	few	TRBV25-1	TRBJ1-2	TGTGCCAGCAGTTCCCGGGACAGGGAGAATGGCTACACCTTC	CASSSRDRENGYTF
TRBD2	-	TRBV20-1	TRBJ2-7	TGCAGTGCTGGTACTAGCGGCAGCTCCTACGAGCAGTACTTC	CSAGTSGSSYEQYF
-	once	TRBV2	TRBJ2-7	TGTGCCAGCAGTGGCCCCACGGTTTCCTACGAGCAGTACTTC	CASSGPTVSYEQYF
TRBD2	-	TRBV6-1	TRBJ2-7	TGTGCCAGCAGGCCAAGCGGGACCATCTACGAGCAGTACTTC	CASRPSGTIYEQYF
TRBD1	few	TRBV7-9	TRBJ1-3	TGTGCCAGCAGCTCCCAATTCAGGGGGCGCGGGAACACCATATATTTT	CASSSQFRGRGNTIYF
TRBD1	-	TRBV20-1	TRBJ2-7	TGCAGTACCGGGGGCCAGGGGGCGCGCGAGCAGTACTTC	CSTGGQGAREQYF
-	few	TRBV24-1	TRBJ2-5	TGTGCCACCAGTGAACCCAGCCGAGGCCAAGAGACCCAGTACTTC	CATSEPSRGQETQYF
TRBD2	-	TRBV7-7	TRBJ2-1	TGTGCTAGCAGCTTAGCCCCCGCAAGCGGGAGGGATAGATGGGAGCAGTTCTTC	CASSLAPASGRDRWEQFF
-	-	TRBV7-2	TRBJ2-7	TGTGCCAGCTCCGGCCGTAGGAGCTCCTACGAGCAGTACTTC	CASSGRRSSYEQYF
TRBD2	-	TRBV18	TRBJ2-7	TGTGCCAGCTCACCTCTAGCGGGAGTCACCTACGAGCAGTACTTC	CASSPLAGVTYEQYF
-	few	TRBV10-3	TRBJ2-3	TGTGCCATCGGAACAGGGGATACGCAGTATTTT	CAIGTGDTQYF
-	once	TRBV10-3	TRBJ2-3	TGTGCCATCAGTGAACGTACAGATACGCAGTATTTT	CAISERTDTQYF
TRBD1	few	TRBV4-1	TRBJ2-7	TGCGCCAGCAGCCAAAGGACAGGGGACGAGCAGTACTTC	CASSQRTGDEQYF
-	few	TRBV14	TRBJ1-5	TGTGCCAGCAGTCAGAATAGCAATCAGCCCCAGCATTTT	CASSQNSNQPQHF
-	-	TRBV19	TRBJ1-5	TGTGCCAGTATGCCGGGCTTTGGGCCCCAGCATTTT	CASMPGFGPQHF
-	once	TRBV28	TRBJ2-7	TGTGCCAGCAGTCCATCCCAACTTAACAGGGCTCAGTACTTC	CASSPSQLNRAQYF
TRBD1	few	TRBV20-1	TRBJ2-1	TGCAGTGCTAGCGACAGGGGGCGAAGGAATGAGCAGTTCTTC	CSASDRGRRNEQFF
TRBD2	few	TRBV27	TRBJ2-5	TGTGCCAGCAGTCGAAGCGGGGTCCAAGAGACCCAGTACTTC	CASSRSGVQETQYF
-	-	TRBV20-1	TRBJ1-2	TGCAGTGCTATAGTCTCTCCGGGGTCGGGGGATGGCTACACCTTC	CSAIVSPGSGDGYTF
TRBD2	-	TRBV20-1	TRBJ2-7	TGCAGTGTACTTAGCGGGAGCGCCTACGAGCAGTACTTC	CSVLSGSAYEQYF
-	-	TRBV15	TRBJ1-1	TGTGCCACCAGCAGAGAGGGCAGTCGAGAAGCTTTCTTT	CATSREGSREAFF
TRBD2	-	TRBV6-2/TRBV6-3	TRBJ2-2	TGTGCCAGCAGCCTACCGGGCGGGAGGGCCGACGGGGAGCTGTTTTTT	CASSLPGGRADGELFF
-	-	TRBV11-2	TRBJ2-7	TGTGCCAGCAGCTTATATAGCACCTACGAGCAGTACTTC	CASSLYSTYEQYF
-	-	TRBV5-5	TRBJ2-5	TGTGCCAGCAGCTTGGGATTCGGGTGGGAGATGGCCCAGTACTTC	CASSLGFGWEMAQYF
-	few	TRBV11-2	TRBJ2-7	TGTGCCAGCAGCAACTGGCCCCGGGGAGTCTACGAGCAGTACTTC	CASSNWPRGVYEQYF
TRBD2	-	TRBV7-9	TRBJ2-5	TGTGCCAGCAGCCCAGGCGAGAGCGGGAGGGCCGAAGGGACCCAGTACTTC	CASSPGESGRAEGTQYF
-	few	TRBV7-9	TRBJ2-2	TGTGCCAGCAGCCCGCCGGGACGTACGAACACCGGGGAGCTGTTTTTT	CASSPPGRTNTGELFF
-	once	TRBV30	TRBJ2-1	TGTGCCTGGCAGGGAGAGGTTGAGCAGTTCTTC	CAWQGEVEQFF
-	few	TRBV6-1	TRBJ1-5	TGTGCCAGCAGACCCAGTGAAAATCAGCCCCAGCATTTT	CASRPSENQPQHF
TRBD1	-	TRBV2	TRBJ2-2	TGTGCCAGCAGTCCACAGGGGGTGATCAACACCGAGGAGCTGTTTTTT	CASSPQGVINTEELFF
TRBD2	-	TRBV6-2/TRBV6-3	TRBJ2-1	TGTGCCAGCAGTTACGGGCGGGAGGGGACCAATGAGCAGTTCTTC	CASSYGREGTNEQFF
-	few	TRBV27	TRBJ1-5	TGTGCCAGCAGCCGACATAGGGATCAGCCCCAGCATTTT	CASSRHRDQPQHF
-	-	TRBV6-1	TRBJ1-6	TGTGCCAGCAGTGAAATCATGGGACAAAGTTCGCCCTCGCTCCACTTT	CASSEIMGQSSPSLHF
-	few	TRBV28	TRBJ2-5	TGTGCCAGCGTAGACATGGAGACCCAGTACTTC	CASVDMETQYF
-	-	TRBV5-6	TRBJ2-7	TGTGCCAGCAGCTTGGGGCAGGGCTTCTACGAGCAGTACTTC	CASSLGQGFYEQYF
-	few	TRBV20-1	TRBJ1-2	TGCAGTGCTAGTGGGTTCGGGGGCGGCGTCGGCTACACCTTC	CSASGFGGGVGYTF
TRBD1	-	TRBV2	TRBJ2-3	TGTGCCAGCTGTGAACAGGGGGGCACAGATACGCAGTATTTT	CASCEQGGTDTQYF
-	-	TRBV7-3	TRBJ2-3	TGTGCCAGCAGGGGCGGTAGCACAGATACGCAGTATTTT	CASRGGSTDTQYF
-	few	TRBV11-2	TRBJ1-1	TGTGCCAGCAGCTTAAAGGTCGGCACTGAAGCTTTCTTT	CASSLKVGTEAFF
-	-	TRBV28	TRBJ1-3	TGTGCCAGCAGCCTCGACGAGGCCAGTGGAAACACCATATATTTT	CASSLDEASGNTIYF
TRBD2	-	TRBV12-3/TRBV12-4	TRBJ2-1	TGTGCCAGCAGCTCGGGGGGCAATGAGCAGTTCTTC	CASSSGGNEQFF
TRBD2	-	TRBV7-2	TRBJ2-1	TGTGCCAGCAGCCTCTCTTCTGGGACTAGCGGCTACAATGAGCAGTTCTTC	CASSLSSGTSGYNEQFF
-	-	TRBV6-2/TRBV6-3	TRBJ2-7	TGTGCCAGCAGCCGATCGGGAGTCTTCCCCTACGAGCAGTACTTC	CASSRSGVFPYEQYF